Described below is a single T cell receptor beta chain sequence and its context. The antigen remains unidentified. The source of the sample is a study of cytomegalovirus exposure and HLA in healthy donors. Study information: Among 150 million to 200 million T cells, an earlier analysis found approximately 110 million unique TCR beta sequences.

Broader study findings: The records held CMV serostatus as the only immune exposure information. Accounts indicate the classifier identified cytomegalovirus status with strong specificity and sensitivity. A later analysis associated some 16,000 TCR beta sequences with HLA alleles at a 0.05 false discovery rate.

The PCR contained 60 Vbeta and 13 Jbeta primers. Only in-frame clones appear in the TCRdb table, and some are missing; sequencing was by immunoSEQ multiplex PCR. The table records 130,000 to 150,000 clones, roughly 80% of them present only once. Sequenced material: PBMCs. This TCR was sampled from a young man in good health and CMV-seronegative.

CDR3 protein: CASSPSSPDSLNSPLHF. As DNA, the CDR3 is TGTGCCAGCTCACCAAGCTCCCCGGACAGCCTTAATTCACCCCTCCACTTT. This chain links TRBV18 with TRBJ1-6; a possible D gene is TRBD1 (6 bases). The ends were cut back, 2 bases at V and 6 bases at J, with 17 bases in the middle. The CDR3 loop spans 17 amino acids. Germline V gene lookup returns CDR1 KGHSH and CDR2 LQKENI.